Presented here are 19 T cell receptor beta chains from one specimen sequenced in a study of graft-versus-host responses after intestinal transplantation. Libraries were prepared by immunoSEQ multiplex PCR; TCRdb keeps only in-frame clonotypes and omits some of them. In the table there are over 45,000 clones, about 90% of which are singletons. This material consisted of PBMCs, taken 26 days after transplant. These receptors originate from a human patient who received an intestinal transplant, so some T cells may come from the graft donor.

The gene calls are TRBV6-1 and TRBJ2-7, with TRBD1 as a possible D gene (5 bases). Per germline, CDR1 MNHNS and CDR2 SASEGT. V gave up 4 bases and J gave up 3 bases, with 13 bases separating them. This CDR3 has 14 amino acids. The CDR3: CASSGAQASYEQYV. Here the CDR3 DNA reads TGTGCCAGCAGTGGGGCACAGGCAAGCTACGAGCAGTACGTC.

The chain combines TRBV28 with TRBJ1-2, with a possible D match to TRBD1 (6 bases). Per germline, CDR1 MDHEN and CDR2 SYDVKM. This CDR3 spans 18 amino acids. Trimming took off 4 bases at V and 4 bases at J, with 25 bases between the two ends. CDR3 sequence: CASSSMTIQRQESYGYTF. DNA of the CDR3: TGTGCCAGCAGTTCTATGACTATCCAGAGACAGGAGTCCTATGGCTACACCTTC.

This chain joins TRBV7-2 and TRBJ1-4; D is possibly TRBD1 (5 bases). Germline CDR1 is SGHTA and CDR2 is FQGNSA. The CDR3 extends over 15 amino acids. The V end lost 4 bases, the J end lost 8 bases, and 17 bases lay between the germline ends. CDR3 DNA sequence: TGTGCCAGCAGCTCCCCCGGCAGGGTGGGGGAAAAACTGTTTTTT. Its translation: CASSSPGRVGEKLFF. Variable domain in full (rest from reference TRBV7-2 and TRBJ1-4): GAGVSQSPSNKVTEKGKDVELRCDPISGHTALYWYRQSLGQGLEFLIYFQGNSAPDKSGLPSDRFSAERTGGSVSTLTIQRTQQEDSAVYLCASSSPGRVGEKLFFGSGTQLSVL.

The V gene is TRBV7-9, the J gene TRBJ1-1; TRBD1 matches at 12 bases. The CDR3 length is 17 residues. Germline V gene lookup returns CDR1 SEHNR and CDR2 FQNEAQ (reference sequence). V shed 2 bases and J 1 base; nucleotides not matched to a gene: 5. The CDR3, as DNA: TGTGCCAGCAGCTTATGGGGACAGGGGGCGCCGAACACTGAAGCTTTCTTT. This translates into CASSLWGQGAPNTEAFF.

The CDR3 DNA reads TGCAGCGTCGAACATTCCGGGACAGATGAAAAACTGTTTTTT. Encoded protein: CSVEHSGTDEKLFF. The chain employs TRBV29-1 and TRBJ1-4, with TRBD1 matching over 7 bases. CDR3 size: 14 residues. Germline CDR1 reads SQVTM; CDR2 reads ANQGSEA. V dropped 6 bases and J dropped 6; count of bases not matched to a gene: 10.

The chain uses TRBV28 and TRBJ2-1, with TRBD2 as a possible D gene (6 bases). V lost 4 bases to trimming and J lost 7 bases, with 20 bases between them. This CDR3 has 16 amino acids. CDR1 is MDHEN and CDR2 is SYDVKM in the germline V gene. The CDR3 nucleotides are TGTGCCAGCAGTTCGAATCGGCCAGGTGCGGGAAATGAGCAGTTCTTC. It codes for CASSSNRPGAGNEQFF.

The chain has TRBV4-1 and TRBJ1-5; D not resolved. CDR3 length: 16 residues. Germline-derived CDR1 and CDR2 are MGHRA and YSYEKL. V shed 0 bases and J shed 0 bases, with 9 bases lying between them. This chain's CDR3 is CASSQEREYSNQPQHF. The CDR3, as DNA: TGCGCCAGCAGCCAAGAACGGGAGTATAGCAATCAGCCCCAGCATTTT.

This chain links TRBV11-1 with TRBJ2-7; D perhaps matches TRBD2 (6 bases). Trimming cost V 8 bases and J 3 bases, with 17 bases left between them. CDR1 and CDR2 (germline): SGHAT, FQDESV (reference sequence). CDR3 size: 14 residues. The CDR3 loop reads CASSLRGSLYEQYV. The CDR3 DNA reads TGTGCCAGCTCCTTACGGGGGTCCCTCTACGAGCAGTACGTC.

The J gene is TRBJ2-7, the V gene TRBV27, with no clear D. The CDR3 spans 13 residues. Germline loops: CDR1 MNHEY, CDR2 SMNVEV (reference sequence). Deletions cut 4 bases from V and 2 bases from J, with 9 bases between. CDR3 loop: CASSWRLAYEQYF. CDR3 DNA: TGTGCCAGCAGTTGGCGGCTAGCCTACGAGCAGTACTTC.

The V and J genes are TRBV15 and TRBJ2-3; 14 bases are shared with TRBD2. Trimming removed 8 bases from V and 3 bases from J; junction bases left unmatched: 4. Germline CDR1 reads LNHNV; CDR2 reads YYDKDF (reference sequence). CDR3 length equals 15 residues. CDR3: CATSTSGRATDTQYF. DNA of the CDR3: TGTGCCACCTCGACTAGCGGGAGGGCAACAGATACGCAGTATTTT.

V and J are TRBV6-5 and TRBJ2-5; 7 nucleotides align to TRBD1. From germline, CDR1 is MNHEY and CDR2 SVGAGI. The CDR3 spans 12 residues. Unmatched junction bases numbered 3, after V lost 6 bases and J lost 5 bases. For the CDR3, the DNA is TGTGCCAGCAGGACAGGGCGGGAGACCCAGTACTTC. Its protein product is CASRTGRETQYF.

The rearrangement joins TRBV2 to TRBJ2-7, with D possibly being TRBD1 (6 bases). The CDR3 length is 12 residues. V was shortened by 8 bases and J by 3 bases, with 11 bases between the two germline ends. The germline V gene has CDR1 SNHLY and CDR2 FYNNEI. CDR3 loop: CASRVQGYEQYF. The CDR3, as DNA: TGTGCCAGCCGGGTACAGGGCTACGAGCAGTACTTC.

In this sample, this clone turned up once. CDR3 sequence: CASSLGQSSGNTIYF. DNA for the CDR3: TGTGCCAGCAGCTTGGGACAGAGCTCTGGAAACACCATATATTTT. This chain links TRBV7-6 with TRBJ1-3; 7 bases match TRBD1. V shed 3 bases and J 0 bases; nucleotides not matched to a gene: 2. Germline V gene sequence: CDR1 SGHVS, CDR2 FNYEAQ. The CDR3 loop spans 15 amino acids.

The chain joins TRBV7-6 to TRBJ2-7, with D possibly TRBD2 on 6 matching bases. The CDR3 is 15 residues long. V lost 5 bases and J 0 bases, leaving 14 bases between the germline ends. Germline V CDR1 and CDR2: SGHVS, FNYEAQ. The CDR3 loop reads CASSGDLSLSYEQYF. The CDR3 DNA reads TGTGCCAGCAGCGGGGACTTGAGTCTCTCCTACGAGCAGTACTTC.

V usage is TRBV4-2 and J usage is TRBJ1-5; tentatively, D is TRBD1 (6 bases). The CDR3 is 16 residues long. Germline V lookup: CDR1 LGHNA, CDR2 YNFKEQ. V lost 0 bases and J 0 bases, leaving 9 bases between the germline ends. CDR3 sequence: CASSQDWDNSNQPQHF. The CDR3 region has the DNA TGTGCCAGCAGCCAAGACTGGGACAATAGCAATCAGCCCCAGCATTTT.

The rearrangement joins TRBV5-1 to TRBJ2-5; D possibly corresponds to TRBD2 (5 bases). The V and J ends lost 4 bases and 2 bases respectively, with 12 bases between them. The CDR3 extends over 14 amino acids. Per the germline V gene, CDR1 is SGHRS and CDR2 is YFSETQ. The CDR3 DNA is TGCGCCAGCAGCACCAACCGGGGACAAGAGACCCAGTACTTC. Translating it yields CASSTNRGQETQYF.

J is TRBJ2-7 and V is TRBV7-8; possibly TRBD1 for D (6 bases). V lost 3 bases, J lost 4 bases, and 10 bases lay in between. The CDR3 is 13 amino acids. The germline CDR1 and CDR2 sequences are SGHVS and FQNEAQ. The CDR3 sequence is CASSLGQLYEQYV. DNA of the CDR3: TGTGCCAGCAGCTTGGGACAACTATACGAGCAGTACGTC.

The rearrangement links TRBV5-4 to TRBJ1-1, with TRBD1 identical over 7 bases. The CDR3 is 14 residues long. Looked up from germline, CDR1 is SGHNT and CDR2 is YYREEE (reference sequence). V shed 4 bases, J shed 5 bases, and the junction held 8 bases outside the gene matches. CDR3 coding DNA: TGTGCCAGCAGCCAAGGACAGGTCGGAACTGAAGCTTTCTTT. Translating it yields CASSQGQVGTEAFF.

J is TRBJ2-7 and V is TRBV27, with TRBD2 matching 7 bases. Looked up from germline, CDR1 is MNHEY and CDR2 is SMNVEV (reference sequence). V shed 4 bases, J shed 5 bases, and the junction held 5 bases outside the gene matches. This CDR3 contains 13 residues. The CDR3 reads CASSSFAGDEQYV. In DNA form, the CDR3 reads TGTGCCAGCAGTTCCTTTGCGGGGGACGAGCAGTACGTC.